The 5 T cell receptor beta chains listed next were all sequenced from one sample in a study of cytomegalovirus exposure and HLA in healthy donors. Researchers ran the PCR with 60 Vbeta and 13 Jbeta primers. Profiling relied on immunoSEQ multiplex PCR, and the TCRdb table lists in-frame clones only, not all of them. The top ten clones hold over 1.5% of a sample with some 160,000 clones, around nine tenths of them seen once. Material for sequencing was PBMCs. All receptors come from a young woman in good health and CMV-seronegative.

The V gene is TRBV6-5, the J gene TRBJ2-1, with 10 bases matching TRBD2. The J segment lost 7 bases and the V segment lost 0 bases, leaving 6 bases of the junction unmatched. Germline V CDR1 and CDR2: MNHEY, SVGAGI. The CDR3 totals 16 residues. DNA for the CDR3: TGTGCCAGCAGTTACTCATCTAGCGGGGGTATTAATGAGCAGTTCTTC. Translation: CASSYSSSGGINEQFF.

This clone showed up just a few times. The chain carries TRBV6-1 and TRBJ1-1, with D possibly TRBD1 on 6 matching bases. Germline loops: CDR1 MNHNS, CDR2 SASEGT. V was cut by 6 bases and J by 4 bases, with 15 bases left in between. The CDR3 runs 14 residues. This CDR3 reads CASSPITGITEAFF. The CDR3 DNA reads TGTGCCAGCAGCCCAATCACAGGGATCACTGAAGCTTTCTTT.

The CDR3 DNA reads as TGCGCCAGCAGCCCAGTCCTCACCTATAATTCACCCCTCCACTTT. It encodes CASSPVLTYNSPLHF. The V and J genes are TRBV4-1 and TRBJ1-6; D is ambiguous. V lost 4 bases, J lost 2 bases, and 9 bases lay in between. Germline V gene lookup returns CDR1 MGHRA and CDR2 YSYEKL. The CDR3 consists of 15 residues.

This clone was counted between two and nine times. V usage is TRBV6-4 and J usage is TRBJ2-1; TRBD1 is a possible D gene (6 bases). Germline V gene sequence: CDR1 MRHNA, CDR2 SNTAGT. Trimming pared 3 bases from V and 6 bases from J, leaving 15 bases between. The CDR3 is made up of 15 amino acids. The DNA for the CDR3 is TGTGCCAGCAGTGAGGGGGCTGGAGAGTTCAATGAGCAGTTCTTC. Amino acid sequence: CASSEGAGEFNEQFF.

The chain joins TRBV9 to TRBJ2-1, with a possible D match to TRBD2 (6 bases). The germline V and J ends were trimmed by 0 bases and 6 bases, with 13 bases remaining between them. CDR1 is SGDLS, CDR2 YYNGEE, per germline. The CDR3 has 15 residues. The CDR3 bases are TGTGCCAGCAGCGTAGTGGGACTGAGAGGCAATGAGCAGTTCTTC. This gives the protein CASSVVGLRGNEQFF.